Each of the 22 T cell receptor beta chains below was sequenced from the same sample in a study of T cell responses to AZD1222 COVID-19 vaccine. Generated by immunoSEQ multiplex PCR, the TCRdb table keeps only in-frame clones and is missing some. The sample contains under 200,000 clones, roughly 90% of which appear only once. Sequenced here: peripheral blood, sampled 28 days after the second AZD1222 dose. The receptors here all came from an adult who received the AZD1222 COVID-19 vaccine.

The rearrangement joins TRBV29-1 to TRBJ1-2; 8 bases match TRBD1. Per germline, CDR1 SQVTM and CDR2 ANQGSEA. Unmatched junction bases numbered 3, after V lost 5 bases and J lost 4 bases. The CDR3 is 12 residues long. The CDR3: CSVFGTGYGYTF. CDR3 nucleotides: TGCAGCGTTTTCGGGACAGGCTATGGCTACACCTTC.

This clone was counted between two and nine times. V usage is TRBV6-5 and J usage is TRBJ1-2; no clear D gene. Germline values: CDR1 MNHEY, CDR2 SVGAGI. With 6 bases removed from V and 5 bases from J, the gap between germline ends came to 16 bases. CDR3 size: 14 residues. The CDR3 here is CASSPTLGSYGYTF. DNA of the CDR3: TGTGCCAGCAGCCCAACACTCGGAAGTTATGGCTACACCTTC.

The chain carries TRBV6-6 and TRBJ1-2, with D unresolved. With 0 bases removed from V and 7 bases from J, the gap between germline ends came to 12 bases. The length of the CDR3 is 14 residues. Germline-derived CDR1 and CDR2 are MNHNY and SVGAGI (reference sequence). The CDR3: CASSYSSGRAGYTF. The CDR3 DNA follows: TGTGCCAGCAGTTACTCCTCGGGTAGGGCTGGCTACACCTTC.

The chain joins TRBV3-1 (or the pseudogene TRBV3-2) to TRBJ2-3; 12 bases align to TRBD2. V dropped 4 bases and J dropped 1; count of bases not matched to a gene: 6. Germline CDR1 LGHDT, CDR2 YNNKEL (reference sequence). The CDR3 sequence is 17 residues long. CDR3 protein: CASSPLTSGGRTDTQYF. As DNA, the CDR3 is TGTGCCAGCAGCCCACTGACTAGCGGGGGTCGCACAGATACGCAGTATTTT.

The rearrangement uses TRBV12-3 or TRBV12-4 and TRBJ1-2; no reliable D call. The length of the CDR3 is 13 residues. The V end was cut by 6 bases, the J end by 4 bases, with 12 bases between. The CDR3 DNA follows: TGTGCCAGCAGGCTTCTTTTTGGCTATGGCTACACCTTC. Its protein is CASRLLFGYGYTF.

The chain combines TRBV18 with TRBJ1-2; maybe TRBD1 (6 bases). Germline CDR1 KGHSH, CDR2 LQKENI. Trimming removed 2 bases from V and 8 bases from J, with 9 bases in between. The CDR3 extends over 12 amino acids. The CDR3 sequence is CASSPTGPGYTF. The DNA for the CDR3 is TGTGCCAGCTCACCAACAGGGCCAGGCTACACCTTC.

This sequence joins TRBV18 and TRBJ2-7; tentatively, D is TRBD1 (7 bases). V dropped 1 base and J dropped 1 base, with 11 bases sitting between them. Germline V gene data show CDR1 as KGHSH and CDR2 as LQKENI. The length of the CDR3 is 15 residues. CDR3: CASSPQGAGSYEQYF. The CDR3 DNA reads TGTGCCAGCTCACCACAGGGGGCGGGATCCTACGAGCAGTACTTC.

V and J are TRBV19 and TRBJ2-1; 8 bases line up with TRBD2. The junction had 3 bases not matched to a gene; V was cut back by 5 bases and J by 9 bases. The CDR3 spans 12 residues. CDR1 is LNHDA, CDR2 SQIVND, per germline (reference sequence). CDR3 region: CASSYRGGEQFF. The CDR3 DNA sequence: TGTGCCAGTAGTTATCGGGGGGGTGAGCAGTTCTTC.

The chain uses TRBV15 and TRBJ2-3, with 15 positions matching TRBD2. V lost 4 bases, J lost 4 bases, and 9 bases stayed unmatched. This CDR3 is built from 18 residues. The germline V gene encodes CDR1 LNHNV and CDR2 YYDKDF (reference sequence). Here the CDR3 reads CATSTGLAGGPESDTQYF. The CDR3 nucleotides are TGTGCCACCAGCACTGGACTAGCGGGGGGGCCGGAGTCAGATACGCAGTATTTT.

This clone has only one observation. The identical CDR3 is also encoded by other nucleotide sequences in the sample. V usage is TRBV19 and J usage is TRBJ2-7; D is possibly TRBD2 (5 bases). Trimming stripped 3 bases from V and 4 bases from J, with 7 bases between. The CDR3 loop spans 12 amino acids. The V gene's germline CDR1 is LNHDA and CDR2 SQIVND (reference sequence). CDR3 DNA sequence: TGTGCCAGTAGTATTGGCGGGTACGAGCAGTACTTC. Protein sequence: CASSIGGYEQYF.

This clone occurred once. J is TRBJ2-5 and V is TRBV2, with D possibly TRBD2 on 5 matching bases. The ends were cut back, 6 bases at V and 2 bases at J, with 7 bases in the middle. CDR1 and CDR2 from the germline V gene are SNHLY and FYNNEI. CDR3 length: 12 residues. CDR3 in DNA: TGTGCCAGCAGGAGGGAGCAAGAGACCCAGTACTTC. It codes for CASRREQETQYF.

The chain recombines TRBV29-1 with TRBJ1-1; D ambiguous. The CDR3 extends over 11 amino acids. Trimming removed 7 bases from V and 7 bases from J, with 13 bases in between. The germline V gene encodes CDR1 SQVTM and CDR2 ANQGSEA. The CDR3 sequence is CSAGLLDEAFF. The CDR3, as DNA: TGCAGCGCTGGACTATTGGATGAAGCTTTCTTT.

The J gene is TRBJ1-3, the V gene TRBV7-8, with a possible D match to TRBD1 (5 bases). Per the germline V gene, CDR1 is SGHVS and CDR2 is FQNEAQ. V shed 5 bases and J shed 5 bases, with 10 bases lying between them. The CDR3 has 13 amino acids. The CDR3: CASSLRGRNTIYF. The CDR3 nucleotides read TGTGCCAGCAGCCTCCGGGGCCGAAACACCATATATTTT.

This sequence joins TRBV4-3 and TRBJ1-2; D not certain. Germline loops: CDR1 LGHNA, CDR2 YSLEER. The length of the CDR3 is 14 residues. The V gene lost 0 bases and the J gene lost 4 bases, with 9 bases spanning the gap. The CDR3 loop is CASSQEGWSYGYTF. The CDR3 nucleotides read TGCGCCAGCAGCCAAGAGGGCTGGAGCTATGGCTACACCTTC.

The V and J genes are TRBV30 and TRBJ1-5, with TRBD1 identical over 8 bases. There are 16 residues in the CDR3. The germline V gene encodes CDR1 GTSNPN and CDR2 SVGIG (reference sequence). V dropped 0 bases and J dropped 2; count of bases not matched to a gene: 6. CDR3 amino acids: CAWSVPTGVRNQPQHF. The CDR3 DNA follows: TGTGCCTGGAGTGTACCGACAGGGGTTCGCAATCAGCCCCAGCATTTT.

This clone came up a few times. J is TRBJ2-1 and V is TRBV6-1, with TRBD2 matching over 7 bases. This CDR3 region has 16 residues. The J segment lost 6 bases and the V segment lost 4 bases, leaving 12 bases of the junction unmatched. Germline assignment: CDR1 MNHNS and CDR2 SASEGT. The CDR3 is CASSGTKRGLINEQFF. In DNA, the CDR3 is TGTGCCAGCAGTGGAACGAAGCGGGGTCTGATCAATGAGCAGTTCTTC.

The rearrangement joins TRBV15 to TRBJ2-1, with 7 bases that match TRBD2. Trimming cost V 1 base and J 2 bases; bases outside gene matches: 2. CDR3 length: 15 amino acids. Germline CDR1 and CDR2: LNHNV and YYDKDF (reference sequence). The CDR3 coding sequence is TGTGCCACCAGCAGAGCGGGGGGTGCCTACAATGAGCAGTTCTTC. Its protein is CATSRAGGAYNEQFF.

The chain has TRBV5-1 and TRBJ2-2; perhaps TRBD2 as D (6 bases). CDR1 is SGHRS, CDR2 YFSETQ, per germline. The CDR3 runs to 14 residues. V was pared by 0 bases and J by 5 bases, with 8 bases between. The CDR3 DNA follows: TGCGCCAGCAGCTTGGTGGGGGGAACCGGGGAGCTGTTTTTT. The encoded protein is CASSLVGGTGELFF.

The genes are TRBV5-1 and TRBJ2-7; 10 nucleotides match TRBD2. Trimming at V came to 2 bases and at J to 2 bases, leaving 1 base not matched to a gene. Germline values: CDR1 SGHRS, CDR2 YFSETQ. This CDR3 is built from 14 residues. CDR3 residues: CASSLSGGAYEQYF. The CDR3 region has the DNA TGCGCCAGCAGCTTAAGCGGGGGGGCCTACGAGCAGTACTTC.

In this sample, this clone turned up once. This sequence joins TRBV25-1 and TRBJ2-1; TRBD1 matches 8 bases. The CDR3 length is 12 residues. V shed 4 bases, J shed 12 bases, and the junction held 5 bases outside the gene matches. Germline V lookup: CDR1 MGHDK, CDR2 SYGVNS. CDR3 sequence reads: CASSGTGTGQFF. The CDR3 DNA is TGTGCCAGCAGTGGGACCGGGACAGGGCAGTTCTTC.

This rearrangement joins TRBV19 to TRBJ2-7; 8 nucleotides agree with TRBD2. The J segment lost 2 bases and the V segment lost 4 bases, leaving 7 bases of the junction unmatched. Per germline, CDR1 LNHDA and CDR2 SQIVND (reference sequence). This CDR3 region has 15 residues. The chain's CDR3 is CASSSPTSGTYEQYF. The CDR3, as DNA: TGTGCCAGTAGTAGCCCTACTAGCGGCACCTACGAGCAGTACTTC.

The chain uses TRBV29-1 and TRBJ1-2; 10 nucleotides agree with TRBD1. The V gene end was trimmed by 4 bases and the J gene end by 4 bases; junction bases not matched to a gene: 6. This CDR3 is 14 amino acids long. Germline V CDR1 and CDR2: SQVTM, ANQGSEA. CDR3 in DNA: TGCAGCGTTGCCCCCGGGACAGGGGCCTATGGCTACACCTTC. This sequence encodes CSVAPGTGAYGYTF.